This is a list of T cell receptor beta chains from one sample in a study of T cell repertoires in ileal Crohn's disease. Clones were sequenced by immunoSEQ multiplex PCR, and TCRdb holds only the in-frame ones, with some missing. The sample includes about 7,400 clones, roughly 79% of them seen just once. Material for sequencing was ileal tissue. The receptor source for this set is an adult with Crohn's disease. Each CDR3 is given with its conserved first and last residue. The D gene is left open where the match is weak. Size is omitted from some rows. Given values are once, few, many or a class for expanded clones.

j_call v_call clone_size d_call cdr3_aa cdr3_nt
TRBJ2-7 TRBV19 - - CASSIVTEGGYEQYF TGTGCCAGTAGTATAGTAACGGAGGGCGGGTACGAGCAGTACTTC
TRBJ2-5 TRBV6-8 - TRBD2 CASSYSGLAGETQYF TGTGCCAGCAGTTACTCGGGACTAGCGGGAGAGACCCAGTACTTC
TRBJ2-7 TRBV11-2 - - CASSLDPYEQYF TGTGCCAGCAGCTTAGACCCGTACGAGCAGTACTTC
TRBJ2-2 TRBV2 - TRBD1 CATSGTGTTGELFF TGTGCCACCTCTGGGACAGGGACCACCGGGGAGCTGTTTTTT
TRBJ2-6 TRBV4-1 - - CASATKAVASGANVLTF TGCGCCAGCGCCACAAAGGCGGTGGCCTCTGGGGCCAACGTCCTGACTTTC
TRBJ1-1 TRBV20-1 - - CSATPSLEAFF TGCAGTGCTACTCCGAGCCTTGAAGCTTTCTTT
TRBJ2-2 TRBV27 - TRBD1 CASSPGQGTGELFF TGTGCCAGCAGTCCGGGACAGGGCACCGGGGAGCTGTTTTTT
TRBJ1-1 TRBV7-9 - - CASSLELGQGGTEAFF TGTGCCAGCAGCTTAGAGCTGGGGCAAGGGGGCACTGAAGCTTTCTTT
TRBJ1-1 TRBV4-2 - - CASSPGQRNTEAFF TGTGCCAGCAGCCCTGGACAACGCAACACTGAAGCTTTCTTT
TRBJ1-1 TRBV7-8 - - CASSLRWEGTAEAFF TGTGCCAGCAGCTTACGGTGGGAGGGTACTGCTGAAGCTTTCTTT
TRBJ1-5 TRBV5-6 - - CASSFGGDQPQHF TGTGCCAGCAGCTTTGGGGGGGATCAGCCCCAGCATTTT
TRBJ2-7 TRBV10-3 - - CAISEDSAREQYF TGTGCCATCAGTGAAGACTCGGCTCGCGAGCAGTACTTC
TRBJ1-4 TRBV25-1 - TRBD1 CASSHQDRVNEKLFF TGTGCCAGCAGTCACCAGGACAGGGTTAATGAAAAACTGTTTTTT
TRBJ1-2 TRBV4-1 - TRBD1 CASSQATGDNYGYTF TGCGCCAGCAGCCAAGCGACAGGGGATAACTATGGCTACACCTTC
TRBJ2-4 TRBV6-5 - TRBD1 CASRPTTGGFNIQYF TGTGCCAGCAGACCAACGACAGGGGGCTTTAACATTCAGTACTTC
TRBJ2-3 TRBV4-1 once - CASSQESLTDTQYF TGCGCCAGCAGCCAAGAGAGTTTGACAGATACGCAGTATTTT
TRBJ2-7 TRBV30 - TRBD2 CAWSASGRDEQYF TGTGCCTGGAGTGCTAGCGGGAGGGACGAGCAGTACTTC
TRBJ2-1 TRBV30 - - CAWTLPGYNEQFF TGTGCCTGGACCCTGCCGGGTTACAATGAGCAGTTCTTC
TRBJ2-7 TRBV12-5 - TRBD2 CASGFGREVEEQYF TGTGCTAGTGGTTTCGGGAGGGAGGTGGAAGAGCAGTACTTC
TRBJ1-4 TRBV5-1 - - CASSLGHIEKLFF TGCGCCAGCAGCTTGGGACATATCGAAAAACTGTTTTTT
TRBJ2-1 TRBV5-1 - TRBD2 CASSMGTSGGNEQFF TGCGCCAGCAGCATGGGGACTAGCGGGGGCAATGAGCAGTTCTTC
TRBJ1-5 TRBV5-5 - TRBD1 CASSLGTGGWGNQPQHF TGTGCCAGCAGCCTAGGGACAGGGGGCTGGGGCAATCAGCCCCAGCATTTT
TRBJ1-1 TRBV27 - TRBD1 CASSPGQTMNTEAFF TGTGCCAGCAGTCCGGGACAGACTATGAACACTGAAGCTTTCTTT
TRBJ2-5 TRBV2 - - CASSPRGRRGETQYF TGTGCCAGCAGTCCCCGTGGGAGGAGGGGAGAGACCCAGTACTTC
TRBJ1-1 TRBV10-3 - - CAISARDTEAFF TGTGCCATCAGTGCCCGGGACACTGAAGCTTTCTTT
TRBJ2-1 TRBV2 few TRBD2 CASSEEGLATREQFF TGTGCCAGCAGTGAAGAGGGACTAGCTACAAGAGAGCAGTTCTTC
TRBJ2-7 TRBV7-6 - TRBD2 CASSKLAGNLYEQYF TGTGCCAGCAGCAAACTAGCGGGAAATCTCTACGAGCAGTACTTC
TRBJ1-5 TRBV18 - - CASSEIQSNQPQHF TGTGCCAGCTCTGAAATACAGAGCAATCAGCCCCAGCATTTT